These 21 T cell receptor beta chains were all obtained from the same sample, sequenced in a study of T-cell memory formation after mild COVID-19. TCRdb reprocessed the 5' RACE reads via MiXCR and lists one record per CDR3 protein. Of about 340,000 distinct CDR3 sequences listed, approximately 16% were seen once; the top ten hold 20% to 25%. The sequenced material came from PBMCs or a T cell subset sorted from them (not recorded which). The origin of the receptors is a young man who had mild COVID-19 (a few samples of this study predate the infection). Cell type and time point are not known.

A few counts support this clonotype. The chain couples TRBV2 to TRBJ2-7, with TRBD2 matching over 10 bases. In germline, CDR1 is SNHLY, CDR2 FYNNEI. The J segment lost 3 bases and the V segment lost 6 bases, leaving 5 bases of the junction unmatched. This CDR3 comprises 14 residues. CDR3 in amino acids: CASRASSGGYEQYF. The CDR3 bases are TGTGCCAGCAGGGCTTCTAGCGGGGGCTACGAGCAGTACTTC.

V gene TRBV6-6 combines with J gene TRBJ2-7, with D possibly being TRBD2 (5 bases). With 8 bases removed from V and 3 bases from J, the gap between germline ends came to 11 bases. The CDR3 has 12 residues. CDR1 and CDR2 (germline): MNHNY, SVGAGI (reference sequence). The CDR3 spells CASEEACYEQYF. CDR3 nucleotide sequence: TGTGCCAGCGAGGAGGCCTGCTACGAGCAGTACTTC.

This clonotype was observed a few times. The rearrangement uses TRBV4-3 and TRBJ2-5; D is perhaps TRBD1 (6 bases). Per germline, CDR1 LGHNA and CDR2 YSLEER. Deletions cut 0 bases from V and 7 bases from J, with 18 bases between. The CDR3 extends over 16 amino acids. The CDR3 region has the DNA TGCGCCAGCAGCCAAGAAGTACAGGGACCAAGGAGGACCCAGTACTTC. It is translated as CASSQEVQGPRRTQYF.

V gene TRBV4-3 combines with J gene TRBJ1-2; D is unclear. V lost 3 bases to trimming and J lost 8 bases, with 13 bases between them. The CDR3 loop spans 13 amino acids. Germline CDR1 is LGHNA and CDR2 is YSLEER. The CDR3 region has the DNA TGCGCCAGCAGCCATTCAGCCGGGATCGGCTACACCTTC. Encoded protein: CASSHSAGIGYTF.

This clonotype showed up many times. The chain has TRBV7-9 and TRBJ2-3, with 12 nucleotides matching TRBD2. CDR3 length: 16 amino acids. Trimming cost V 4 bases and J 3 bases; bases outside gene matches: 5. Per the germline V gene, CDR1 is SEHNR and CDR2 is FQNEAQ (reference sequence). Here the CDR3 DNA reads TGTGCCAGCAGCTCGTCTAGCGGGGGGGCAACAGATACGCAGTATTTT. Its translation is CASSSSSGGATDTQYF. Complete variable domain (other parts from reference TRBV7-9 and TRBJ2-3): DTGVSQNPRHKITKRGQNVTFRCDPISEHNRLYWYRQTLGQGPEFLTYFQNEAQLEKSRLLSDRFSAERPKGSFSTLEIQRTEQGDSAMYLCASSSSSGGATDTQYFGPGTRLTVL.

V gene TRBV7-9 combines with J gene TRBJ1-1, with D possibly matching TRBD1 (5 bases). The CDR3 extends over 15 amino acids. Germline V gene sequence: CDR1 SEHNR, CDR2 FQNEAQ (reference sequence). The V end was cut by 4 bases, the J end by 2 bases, with 14 bases between. CDR3 protein: CASSSGNGVNTEAFF. CDR3 nucleotides: TGTGCCAGCAGCTCAGGGAACGGGGTCAACACTGAAGCTTTCTTT.

This chain joins TRBV20-1 and TRBJ1-5; no definite D call. Germline V CDR1 and CDR2: DFQATT, SNEGSKA (reference sequence). CDR3 length equals 13 residues. The V and J ends lost 3 bases and 5 bases respectively, with 11 bases between them. The CDR3 sequence is CSASIGWDQPQHF. The DNA of the CDR3 is TGCAGTGCTAGTATCGGATGGGATCAGCCCCAGCATTTT.

Ten or more counts support this clonotype. The DNA for the CDR3 is TGCAGCGCCGTTTCGGGCAGGGGGAACACTGAAGCTTTCTTT. Protein product: CSAVSGRGNTEAFF. The J gene is TRBJ1-1, the V gene TRBV29-1, with D maybe TRBD1 (6 bases). The CDR3 has 14 amino acids. V was pared by 7 bases and J by 1 base, with 16 bases between. CDR1 and CDR2 (germline): SQVTM, ANQGSEA.

This clonotype has more than one count but fewer than ten. The chain combines TRBV5-1 with TRBJ1-1, with TRBD1 as a possible D gene (6 bases). Between the trimmed V and J ends, which lost 7 bases and 4 bases, there was a span of 8 bases. The CDR3 has 11 residues. The germline CDR1 and CDR2 sequences are SGHRS and YFSETQ. The CDR3 coding sequence is TGCGCCAGCGAGGGGGGCACTGAAGCTTTCTTT. It specifies CASEGGTEAFF.

J is TRBJ1-1 and V is TRBV12-3 or TRBV12-4, with D perhaps matching TRBD1 (6 bases). The CDR3 consists of 14 residues. The V gene lost 6 bases and the J gene lost 3 bases, with 14 bases spanning the gap. CDR3 in DNA: TGTGCCAGCAGGCAGGGGATACCGGACACTGAAGCTTTCTTT. It yields the protein CASRQGIPDTEAFF.

This clonotype was counted only a few times. This chain links TRBV18 with TRBJ2-7; D is ambiguous. V was trimmed by 0 bases and J by 3 bases, leaving 12 bases between them. The CDR3 totals 15 residues. Germline V gene lookup returns CDR1 KGHSH and CDR2 LQKENI. The CDR3: CASSPPNKVNYEQYF. The CDR3 nucleotides read TGTGCCAGCTCACCACCGAATAAAGTTAACTACGAGCAGTACTTC.

V gene TRBV5-1 combines with J gene TRBJ2-5; tentatively, D is TRBD1 or TRBD2 (6 bases each). In germline, CDR1 is SGHRS, CDR2 YFSETQ. V lost 3 bases and J 4 bases, leaving 16 bases between the germline ends. The CDR3 sequence is 15 residues long. The CDR3, as DNA: TGCGCCAGCAGCTCCAGGGGCGGGGATGTAGAGACCCAGTACTTC. Amino acids: CASSSRGGDVETQYF.

The chain joins TRBV6-1 to TRBJ2-7, with D uncertain. The CDR3 is 15 amino acids. Germline CDR1 is MNHNS and CDR2 is SASEGT. V gave up 1 base and J gave up 0 bases, with 10 bases separating them. The chain's CDR3 is CASSEDDRHSYEQYV. Here the CDR3 DNA reads TGTGCCAGCAGTGAAGATGACCGGCACTCCTACGAGCAGTACGTC.

J is TRBJ2-3 and V is TRBV3-1, with D unresolved. CDR3 length: 17 residues. CDR1 LGHDT and CDR2 YNNKEL come from the germline V gene (reference sequence). V was shortened by 0 bases and J by 3 bases, with 16 bases between the two germline ends. The CDR3 loop reads CASSQEGLESWTDTQYF. DNA for the CDR3: TGTGCCAGCAGCCAAGAAGGGTTGGAGAGCTGGACAGATACGCAGTATTTT.

This clonotype showed up just a few times. This chain links TRBV5-1 with TRBJ1-1; 8 bases line up with TRBD1. Germline V lookup: CDR1 SGHRS, CDR2 YFSETQ. V was pared by 1 base and J by 0 bases, with 5 bases of the junction left unmatched. The CDR3 has 16 residues. The CDR3 spells CASSLRGDRMNTEAFF. The CDR3 DNA sequence: TGCGCCAGCAGCTTGCGGGGGGACAGGATGAACACTGAAGCTTTCTTT.

The chain links TRBV7-3 to TRBJ2-2; D remains ambiguous. The ends were cut back, 4 bases at V and 7 bases at J, with 13 bases in the middle. The CDR3 totals 14 residues. Germline V gene data show CDR1 as SGHTA and CDR2 as FQGTGA. CDR3 DNA: TGTGCCAGCAGCTCACAATCCGGCGTCGGGGAGCTGTTTTTT. It yields the protein CASSSQSGVGELFF.

This clonotype has just a few counts. The rearrangement joins TRBV7-8 to TRBJ2-3; D might be TRBD1 (5 bases). The V end lost 4 bases, the J end lost 0 bases, and 8 bases lay between the germline ends. This CDR3 contains 14 residues. The germline gives CDR1 SGHVS, CDR2 FQNEAQ. CDR3 sequence: CASSSDRSTDTQYF. CDR3 sequence (DNA): TGTGCCAGCAGCTCCGACAGAAGCACAGATACGCAGTATTTT.

The gene calls are TRBV29-1 and TRBJ2-2; D is ambiguous. Per germline, CDR1 SQVTM and CDR2 ANQGSEA. Trimming stripped 5 bases from V and 2 bases from J, with 6 bases between. The CDR3 runs to 12 residues. DNA of the CDR3: TGCAGCGTTCCACTTAACACCGGGGAGCTGTTTTTT. The encoded protein is CSVPLNTGELFF.

This clonotype was found a few times. The chain combines TRBV9 with TRBJ2-1, with 7 positions matching TRBD1. CDR1 and CDR2 from the germline V gene are SGDLS and YYNGEE. J gave up 8 bases and V 4 bases, and 6 bases lay outside the gene matches. The CDR3 has 13 residues. CDR3 sequence (DNA): TGTGCCAGCAGCTCCCAGGGGGTGGATGAGCAGTTCTTC. It specifies CASSSQGVDEQFF.

This sequence joins TRBV5-1 and TRBJ2-1; 13 positions match TRBD2. The junction had 4 bases not matched to a gene; V was cut back by 0 bases and J by 4 bases. Germline lookup yields CDR1 SGHRS and CDR2 YFSETQ. The CDR3 spans 17 residues. Written as DNA, the CDR3 is TGCGCCAGCAGCTTGGGGGAGACTAGCGGGGGGTACAATGAGCAGTTCTTC. Translation gives CASSLGETSGGYNEQFF.

The V call is TRBV7-6, the J call TRBJ2-2, with a possible D match to TRBD1 (6 bases). V lost 5 bases and J lost 1, with 14 bases in between. This CDR3 is built from 16 residues. In germline, CDR1 is SGHVS, CDR2 FNYEAQ. CDR3 DNA: TGTGCCAGCAGCGTCCGACAGGCCAAGAACACCGGGGAGCTGTTTTTT. Translating it yields CASSVRQAKNTGELFF.